The 24 T cell receptor delta chains below come from one sample, sequenced in a study of gamma-delta T cells after stem cell transplantation listed by TCRdb under 2016. The library was built by means of RT-PCR. TCRdb lists the instrument as Illumina MiSeq. TCRdb called clones anew from the public reads via CATT; matching DNA rows were later pooled. This sample lists around 2,700 delta-chain clones; about 1.8% were detected once. Of the sample, roughly 35% falls within the top ten clones. Sample: gamma-delta T cells. These receptors all stem from a human donor. It is not recorded whose cells these are; they may come from a transplant donor.

This clone was seen a handful of times. The protein given by TCRdb reflects a much larger clone and differs at residue 8 from this DNA's translation, likely from a read error; the protein shown is the DNA's translation. The chain carries TRDV2 and TRDJ1, with 8 bases that match TRDD3. CDR3 size: 17 residues. Germline values: CDR1 GEAIGNYY, CDR2 EKD. V trimming: 3 bases; J trimming: 0 bases; junction bases outside the gene matches: 11. CDR3 sequence reads: CACDGLGGLLNTDKLIF. In nucleotides, the CDR3 is TGTGCCTGTGACGGACTGGGGGGCCTTCTTAACACCGATAAACTCATCTTT.

As for this clone: For this DNA, TCRdb reports the protein of a much larger clone, which diverges at residue 3, most likely from a read error; the protein presented here is translated directly from the DNA. The rearrangement links TRDV2 to TRDJ1, with 13 bases lining up with TRDD3. This CDR3 has 18 amino acids. Germline V gene data show CDR1 as GEAIGNYY and CDR2 as EKD. The CDR3 coding sequence is TGTGCCTCTGACGCCGTACTGGGGGATACGCGGGACACCGATAAACTCATCTTT. Translated, it gives CASDAVLGDTRDTDKLIF.

For this clone: A far larger clone is one nucleotide away, so this likely arose from a read error. At the DNA level, this CDR3 is encoded by other sequences in the same sample as well. The chain couples TRDV2 to TRDJ1; 10 bases fit TRDD3. The CDR3 is 17 residues long. Germline loops: CDR1 GEAIGNYY, CDR2 EKD. The CDR3 DNA follows: TGTGCCTGTGACACCGTCACTGGGGGATTACGCACCGATAAGCTCATCTTT. Its protein is CACDTVTGGLRTDKLIF.

This clone turned up a few times. The TCRdb protein, from a much larger clone, departs from this DNA's translation at residue 10, likely by read error; the protein shown derives from the DNA. The chain couples TRDV2 to TRDJ1; D uncertain. The CDR3 runs 16 residues. Trimming pared 3 bases from V and 7 bases from J, leaving 23 bases between. The germline V gene encodes CDR1 GEAIGNYY and CDR2 EKD. CDR3 amino acids: CACDPVGVPRKSKLIF. In DNA, the CDR3 is TGTGCCTGTGACCCCGTAGGGGTCCCTAGAAAATCTAAACTCATCTTT.

This clone was counted a few times. Only one base separates this from a far larger clonotype, so it likely reflects a read error. The sample carries other DNA sequences with the same CDR3. The gene calls are TRDV2 and TRDJ1; 9 bases fit TRDD3. In germline, CDR1 is GEAIGNYY, CDR2 EKD. The CDR3 spans 17 residues. V was clipped by 0 bases and J by 6 bases; unmatched bases: 13. The CDR3 here is CACDTIGLGDTKNKLIF. The CDR3 bases are TGTGCCTGTGACACCATAGGACTGGGGGACACCAAGAATAAACTCATCTTT.

The DNA of the CDR3 is TGTGCCTGTGACACCGTACTGGGGGATAGGGAGTACACCGATAAACTCATCTTT. Protein product: CACDTVLGDREYTDKLIF. The rearrangement joins TRDV2 to TRDJ1, with TRDD3 matching 11 bases. V dropped 0 bases and J dropped 0; count of bases not matched to a gene: 8. The length of the CDR3 is 18 residues. Germline lookup yields CDR1 GEAIGNYY and CDR2 EKD.

This clone was observed a few times. This likely stems from a read error, as it lies one base from a far larger clone. The same CDR3 arises from other DNA sequences in this sample as well. J is TRDJ3 and V is TRDV2; 9 bases are a match to TRDD3. From germline, CDR1 is GEAIGNYY and CDR2 EKD. The V segment lost 1 base and the J segment 2 bases; nucleotides outside the gene matches: 14. The CDR3 consists of 21 residues. Written as DNA, the CDR3 is TGTGCCTGTGACACGGCAGGGGGATACCCCAGCACCACCTGGGACACCCGACAGATGTTTTTC. This gives the protein CACDTAGGYPSTTWDTRQMFF.

The chain carries TRDV2 and TRDJ1; 9 bases match TRDD3. The CDR3 sequence is 20 residues long. Trimming at V came to 2 bases and at J to 0 bases, leaving 18 bases not matched to a gene. CDR1 is GEAIGNYY and CDR2 is EKD in the germline V gene. Written as DNA, the CDR3 is TGTGCCTGTGACAAAGTTACTGGGGGAGAACCAACTCAGGACACCGATAAACTCATCTTT. Translation: CACDKVTGGEPTQDTDKLIF.

In its sample, this clone was seen a few times. TCRdb's entry gives the protein of a much larger clone, which mismatches this DNA's translation at residue 9, likely from a read error; the protein reported here is translated from the DNA. V gene TRDV2 combines with J gene TRDJ1, with TRDD3 identical over 7 bases. Germline trimming cut 6 bases from V and 4 bases from J; bases unmatched to any gene: 13. From germline, CDR1 is GEAIGNYY and CDR2 EKD. The CDR3 has 15 amino acids. CDR3 nucleotides: TGTGCCTGTAGTCCCCTATCTGGGGGTCTCGATAAACTCATCTTT. Translating gives CACSPLSGGLDKLIF.

By sample share, this clone is large. Other DNA sequences in this specimen translate into the identical CDR3. This sequence joins TRDV2 and TRDJ1, with TRDD3 identical over 9 bases. CDR3 length: 14 amino acids. Germline V gives CDR1 GEAIGNYY, CDR2 EKD. V shed 3 bases and J 7 bases; nucleotides not matched to a gene: 8. Here the CDR3 reads CACDFLGDRGKLIF. Written as DNA, the CDR3 is TGTGCCTGTGACTTTCTGGGGGATCGAGGTAAACTCATCTTT.

The sample holds a few counts of this clone. TCRdb's protein, taken from a much larger clone, differs from this DNA's translation at residue 6, likely owing to a read error; the protein displayed comes from the DNA. V and J are TRDV2 and TRDJ1, with D hard to call. Germline V gene data show CDR1 as GEAIGNYY and CDR2 as EKD. The CDR3 loop spans 13 amino acids. Trimming removed 4 bases from V and 3 bases from J, with 11 bases in between. The CDR3 region has the DNA TGTGCCTGTGAGGGGTTACGGTCCGATAAACTCATCTTT. Translated, it gives CACEGLRSDKLIF.

Remarks on this clone: A far bigger clonotype differs at one base, so this is likely a read error. The sample holds other DNA sequences that translate to the same CDR3. The genes are TRDV2 and TRDJ1; D is unresolved. The CDR3 covers 16 residues. Germline values: CDR1 GEAIGNYY, CDR2 EKD. With 1 base removed from V and 3 bases from J, the gap between germline ends came to 17 bases. In DNA, the CDR3 is TGTGCCTGTGACACTGTCACAGCGATGAAGGCCGATAAACTCATCTTT. Protein: CACDTVTAMKADKLIF.

This clone was detected only a few times. A far larger clone is off by one base, so a read error is likely. The sample has other DNA sequences that encode this CDR3 too. CDR3 sequence: CACDTVGDIRSTDKLIF. As DNA, the CDR3 is TGTGCCTGTGACACAGTGGGGGATATAAGGTCCACCGATAAGCTCATCTTT. The chain couples TRDV2 to TRDJ1; TRDD3 agrees at 9 bases. The CDR3 is 17 residues long. Germline V gene sequence: CDR1 GEAIGNYY, CDR2 EKD.

This clone was found a few times. The amino acid sequence in TCRdb belongs to a much larger clone and departs from this DNA's translation at residue 9, likely a sequencing read error; the sequence shown is translated from the DNA. The rearrangement uses TRDV2 and TRDJ1, with 12 bases identical to TRDD3. J gave up 4 bases and V 1 base, and 6 bases lay outside the gene matches. The CDR3 sequence is 16 residues long. Germline loops: CDR1 GEAIGNYY, CDR2 EKD. This chain's CDR3 is CACDTAWGIRDDKLIF. The CDR3 DNA reads as TGTGCCTGTGACACTGCCTGGGGGATACGTGACGATAAACTCATCTTT.

To note about this clone: Mismatch with germline at one junction end may stem from a read error. The gene calls are TRDV2 and TRDJ3, with 8 bases matching TRDD3. The CDR3 is 20 amino acids. Per germline, CDR1 GEAIGNYY and CDR2 EKD. The DNA of the CDR3 is TGTGCCCGTGACACGGTGGGGGATGATACTCTCTCCTGGGACACCCGACAGATGTTTTTC. As protein: CARDTVGDDTLSWDTRQMFF.

This clone was seen many times. The TCRdb record carries a much larger clone's protein, which differs from this DNA's translation at residue 13; a read error is the likely cause, and the protein listed here is the DNA translation. J is TRDJ1 and V is TRDV2, with D possibly being TRDD2 or TRDD3 (5 bases each). Trimming removed 0 bases from V and 7 bases from J, with 23 bases in between. CDR1 GEAIGNYY and CDR2 EKD come from the germline V gene. This CDR3 is 17 amino acids long. The CDR3 sequence: CACDTLSSLTSGGKLIF. The CDR3 DNA reads TGTGCCTGTGACACCCTCTCTTCCCTCACTTCGGGGGGTAAACTCATCTTT.

This clone was seen more than once but under ten times. The TCRdb protein comes from a much larger clone and disagrees with this DNA's translation at residue 3, likely due to a read error; the protein given here is derived from the DNA. The chain recombines TRDV2 with TRDJ1; TRDD3 matches 10 bases. Germline loops: CDR1 GEAIGNYY, CDR2 EKD. This CDR3 has 19 amino acids. As DNA, the CDR3 is TGTGCCCGTGACACCGTACTGGGGGATCCGTTCCCGTACACCGATAAACTCATCTTT. Its translation is CARDTVLGDPFPYTDKLIF.

This clone was detected a few times. This is likely an artifact of a read error, given a far larger clone one base away. The same CDR3 arises from other DNA sequences in this sample as well. The rearrangement links TRDV2 to TRDJ2; D might be TRDD3 (6 bases). Germline loops: CDR1 GEAIGNYY, CDR2 EKD. The CDR3 loop spans 19 amino acids. The CDR3 DNA follows: TGTGCCTGCGACACCGTGGGGGGGGAGAAAGCGACTTTGACAGCACAACTCTTCTTT. Translating gives CACDTVGGEKATLTAQLFF.

This clone was counted only a few times. A read error is the likely source, as a far larger clone sits one nucleotide away. The same CDR3 also results from other DNA sequences found in this sample. V is TRDV2 and J is TRDJ1, with unresolved D. V lost 0 bases, J lost 5 bases, and 18 bases lay in between. The CDR3 extends over 16 amino acids. The V gene's germline CDR1 is GEAIGNYY and CDR2 EKD. DNA for the CDR3: TGTGCCTGTGACACCGTCACAGCGATGAAGGCGGATAAACTCATCTTT. Its protein product is CACDTVTAMKADKLIF.

This clone has more than one count but fewer than ten. TCRdb's protein, taken from a much larger clone, differs from this DNA's translation at residue 11, likely owing to a read error; the protein displayed comes from the DNA. The V call is TRDV2, the J call TRDJ1, with 7 nucleotides matching TRDD3. Germline-derived CDR1 and CDR2 are GEAIGNYY and EKD. Germline trimming cut 1 base from V and 0 bases from J; bases unmatched to any gene: 10. The CDR3 has 17 residues. The CDR3 loop reads CACDTVGDPENTDKLIF. The CDR3 region has the DNA TGTGCCTGTGACACGGTGGGGGACCCCGAGAACACCGATAAACTCATCTTT.

This clone occurred a few times. The likely explanation is a read error, given a far larger clone one base away. Other DNA sequences in this specimen translate into the identical CDR3. This rearrangement joins TRDV2 to TRDJ3, with 9 positions matching TRDD3. Germline loops: CDR1 GEAIGNYY, CDR2 EKD. Trimming cost V 1 base and J 2 bases; bases outside gene matches: 14. CDR3 length: 21 residues. CDR3 DNA: TGTGCCTGTGACACAGCAGGGGGATACCCCAGTACCACCTGGGACACCCGACAGATGTTTTTC. Amino acids: CACDTAGGYPSTTWDTRQMFF.

By proportion, this clone is large. This sample also contains other DNA sequences that code for the same CDR3. The genes are TRDV2 and TRDJ3; 8 bases line up with TRDD3. Germline values: CDR1 GEAIGNYY, CDR2 EKD. The CDR3 is 22 residues long. The V segment lost 1 base and the J segment 1 base; nucleotides outside the gene matches: 17. This chain's CDR3 is CACDTVEYTGGAASWDTRQMFF. The CDR3 DNA reads as TGTGCCTGTGACACGGTTGAATATACTGGGGGTGCCGCGTCCTGGGACACCCGACAGATGTTTTTC.

In regard to this clone: A far larger clone is off by one base, so a read error is likely. Additional DNA sequences in this sample encode the identical CDR3. The rearrangement links TRDV2 to TRDJ1, with D maybe TRDD2 (5 bases). V shed 0 bases and J shed 5 bases, with 21 bases lying between them. CDR3 length equals 17 residues. Germline V gene lookup returns CDR1 GEAIGNYY and CDR2 EKD. CDR3 residues: CACDTLSSLTSGDKLIF. Here the CDR3 DNA reads TGTGCCTGTGACACCCTCTCTTCCCTTACTTCGGGGGATAAACTCATCTTT.

This clone was counted only a few times. The amino acid sequence in TCRdb belongs to a much larger clone and departs from this DNA's translation at residue 5, likely a sequencing read error; the sequence shown is translated from the DNA. This rearrangement joins TRDV2 to TRDJ1; TRDD3 matches at 10 bases. Germline assignment: CDR1 GEAIGNYY and CDR2 EKD. The J segment lost 1 base and the V segment lost 3 bases, leaving 13 bases of the junction unmatched. This CDR3 spans 18 amino acids. The DNA of the CDR3 is TGTGCCTGTGACGGGATTTCAACTGGGGGATTTCGCACCGATAAACTCATCTTT. It is translated as CACDGISTGGFRTDKLIF.